The rows below give T cell receptor beta chains drawn from one sample of a study of control samples from healthy donors and cancer patients. Profiled with immunoSEQ multiplex PCR; TCRdb holds only in-frame clones, not every one. The sample lists about 120,000 clones, approximately 94% occurring once. Sample: blood. The receptors derive from a man between 25 and 39 years old in good health. CDR3s leave out the opening cysteine and the closing phenylalanine or tryptophan. Each record gives: D gene, V gene, J gene, CDR3 protein. D genes are given only for firm matches.

-	TRBV29-1	TRBJ1-1	SVEIRAEAF
-	TRBV7-2	TRBJ2-2	ASSDGGGLDTGELF
-	TRBV28	TRBJ1-2	ASTNGGADYGYT
-	TRBV5-4	TRBJ1-2	ASRRGEWDGYT
TRBD1	TRBV4-1	TRBJ1-1	ASSQDDPGGLNTEAF
-	TRBV7-3	TRBJ1-5	ASSSFEGGGQPQH
-	TRBV7-2	TRBJ2-4	ASSLGSRNIQY
-	TRBV5-1	TRBJ1-2	ASSLGAGTRDGYT
-	TRBV19	TRBJ1-5	ASSILGPSNQPQH
-	TRBV3-1/TRBV3-2	TRBJ1-4	ASSQTGEKLF
-	TRBV6-5	TRBJ1-6	ASSYSGTRGGSPLH
TRBD1	TRBV4-3	TRBJ2-7	ASSQDRAGGSEEQY
-	TRBV5-1	TRBJ2-7	ASSGGGGVGYEQY
-	TRBV7-2	TRBJ2-1	ASSLVAGPSYNEQF
-	TRBV30	TRBJ2-1	ASQEGPYNEQF
-	TRBV18	TRBJ1-6	ASSPDTAGSPLH
-	TRBV24-1	TRBJ2-7	ATRAQMRQY
TRBD2	TRBV10-3	TRBJ2-7	AISRLAGPPREEQY
TRBD2	TRBV15	TRBJ2-3	ATSRGGGADTQY
-	TRBV12-3/TRBV12-4	TRBJ2-5	ASSWGETQY
-	TRBV6-5	TRBJ1-1	ASSYGRMNTEAF
-	TRBV27	TRBJ2-5	ASSLSFGQKETQY
-	TRBV4-2	TRBJ1-6	ASSQSLWEDSPLH
-	TRBV29-1	TRBJ1-2	SVGGYT